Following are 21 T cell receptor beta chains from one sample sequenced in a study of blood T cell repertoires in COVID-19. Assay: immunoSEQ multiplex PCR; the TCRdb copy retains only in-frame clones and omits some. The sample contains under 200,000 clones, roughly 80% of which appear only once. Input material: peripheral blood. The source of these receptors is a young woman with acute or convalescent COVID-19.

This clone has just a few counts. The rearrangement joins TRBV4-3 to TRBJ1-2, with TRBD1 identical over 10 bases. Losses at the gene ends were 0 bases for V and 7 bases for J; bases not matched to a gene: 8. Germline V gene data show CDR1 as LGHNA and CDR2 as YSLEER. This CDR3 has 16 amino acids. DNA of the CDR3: TGCGCCAGCAGCCAAGAGATCGACAGGGGGCAGGGTGGCTACACCTTC. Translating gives CASSQEIDRGQGGYTF.

CDR3: CASSLASGASYEQYF. CDR3 DNA sequence: TGTGCCAGCAGCCTCGCTAGCGGGGCCTCCTACGAGCAGTACTTC. This rearrangement joins TRBV7-2 to TRBJ2-7; the match to TRBD2 covers 9 bases. V was pared by 5 bases and J by 0 bases, with 5 bases of the junction left unmatched. This CDR3 is built from 15 residues. CDR1 is SGHTA and CDR2 is FQGNSA in the germline V gene.

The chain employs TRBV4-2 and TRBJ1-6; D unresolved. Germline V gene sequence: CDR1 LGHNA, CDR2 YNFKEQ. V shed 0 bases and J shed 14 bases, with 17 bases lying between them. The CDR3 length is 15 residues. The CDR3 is CASSQDLFPGSTLHF. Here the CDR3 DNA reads TGTGCCAGCAGCCAAGATCTTTTTCCGGGTTCTACCCTCCACTTT.

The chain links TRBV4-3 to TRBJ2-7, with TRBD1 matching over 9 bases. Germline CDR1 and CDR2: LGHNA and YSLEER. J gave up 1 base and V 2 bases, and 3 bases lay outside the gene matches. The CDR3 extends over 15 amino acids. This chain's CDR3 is CASSQLTGGSYEQYF. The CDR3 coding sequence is TGCGCCAGCAGCCAATTGACAGGGGGTTCCTACGAGCAGTACTTC.

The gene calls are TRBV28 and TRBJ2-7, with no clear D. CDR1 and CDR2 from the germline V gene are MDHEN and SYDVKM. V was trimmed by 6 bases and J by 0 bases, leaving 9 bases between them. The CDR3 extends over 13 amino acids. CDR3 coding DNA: TGTGCCAGCAGCGCAGTAAACTCCTACGAGCAGTACTTC. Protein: CASSAVNSYEQYF. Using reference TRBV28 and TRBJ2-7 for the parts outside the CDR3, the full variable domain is DVKVTQSSRYLVKRTGEKVFLECVQDMDHENMFWYRQDPGLGLRLIYFSYDVKMKEKGDIPEGYSVSREKKERFSLILESASTNQTSMYLCASSAVNSYEQYFGPGTRLTVT.

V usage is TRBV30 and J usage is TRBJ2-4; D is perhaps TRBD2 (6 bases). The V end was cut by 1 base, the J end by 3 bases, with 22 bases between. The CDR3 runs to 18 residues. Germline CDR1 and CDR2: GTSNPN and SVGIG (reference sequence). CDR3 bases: TGTGCCTGGAGTGGCCTCGTGGGCGGGGAGGCAGGCAAAAACATTCAGTACTTC. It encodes CAWSGLVGGEAGKNIQYF.

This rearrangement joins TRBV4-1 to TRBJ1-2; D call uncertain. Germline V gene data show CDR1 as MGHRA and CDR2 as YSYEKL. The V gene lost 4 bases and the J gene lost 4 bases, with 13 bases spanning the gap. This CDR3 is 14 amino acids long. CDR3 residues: CASSPQKEVYGYTF. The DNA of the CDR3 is TGCGCCAGCAGCCCCCAAAAAGAGGTCTATGGCTACACCTTC.

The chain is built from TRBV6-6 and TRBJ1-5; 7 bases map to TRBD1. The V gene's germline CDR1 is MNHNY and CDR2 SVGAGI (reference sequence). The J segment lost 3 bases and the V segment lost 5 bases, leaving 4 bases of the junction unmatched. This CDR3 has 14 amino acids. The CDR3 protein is CASSDGQANQPQHF. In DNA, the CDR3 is TGTGCCAGCAGTGACGGACAGGCCAATCAGCCCCAGCATTTT.

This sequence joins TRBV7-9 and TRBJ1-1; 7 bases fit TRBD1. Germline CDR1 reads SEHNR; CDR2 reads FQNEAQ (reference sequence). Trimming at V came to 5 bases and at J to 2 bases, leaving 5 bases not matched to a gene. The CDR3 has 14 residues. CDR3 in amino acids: CASSRDRPNTEAFF. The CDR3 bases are TGTGCCAGCAGCCGGGACAGACCAAACACTGAAGCTTTCTTT.

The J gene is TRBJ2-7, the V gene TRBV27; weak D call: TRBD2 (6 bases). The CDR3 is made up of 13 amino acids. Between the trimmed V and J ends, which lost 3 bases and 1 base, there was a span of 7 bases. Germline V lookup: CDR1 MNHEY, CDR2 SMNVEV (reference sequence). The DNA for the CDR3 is TGTGCCAGCAGTTTCGGGGGATCCTACGAGCAGTACTTC. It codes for CASSFGGSYEQYF.

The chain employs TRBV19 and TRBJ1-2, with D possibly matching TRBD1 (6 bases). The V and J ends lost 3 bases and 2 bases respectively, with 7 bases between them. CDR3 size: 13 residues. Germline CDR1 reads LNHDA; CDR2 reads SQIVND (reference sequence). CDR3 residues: CASSMQGNYGYTF. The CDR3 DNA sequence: TGTGCCAGTAGTATGCAGGGGAACTATGGCTACACCTTC.

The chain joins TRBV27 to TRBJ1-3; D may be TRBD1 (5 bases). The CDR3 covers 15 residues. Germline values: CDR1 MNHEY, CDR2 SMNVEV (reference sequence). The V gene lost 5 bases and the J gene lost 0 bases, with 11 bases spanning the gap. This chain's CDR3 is CASSPGRFSGNTIYF. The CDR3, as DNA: TGTGCCAGCAGTCCAGGGCGCTTCTCTGGAAACACCATATATTTT.

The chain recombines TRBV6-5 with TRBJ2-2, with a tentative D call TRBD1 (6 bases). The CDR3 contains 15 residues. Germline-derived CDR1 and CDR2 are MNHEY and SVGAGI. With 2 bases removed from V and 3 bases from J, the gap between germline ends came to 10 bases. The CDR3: CASSYGQGYTGELFF. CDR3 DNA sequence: TGTGCCAGCAGTTACGGGCAGGGGTACACCGGGGAGCTGTTTTTT.

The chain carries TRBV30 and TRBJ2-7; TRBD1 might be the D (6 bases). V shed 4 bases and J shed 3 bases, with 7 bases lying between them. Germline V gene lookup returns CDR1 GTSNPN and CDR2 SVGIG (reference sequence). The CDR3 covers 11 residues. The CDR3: CAWTGDYEQYF. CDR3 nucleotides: TGTGCCTGGACAGGGGACTACGAGCAGTACTTC.

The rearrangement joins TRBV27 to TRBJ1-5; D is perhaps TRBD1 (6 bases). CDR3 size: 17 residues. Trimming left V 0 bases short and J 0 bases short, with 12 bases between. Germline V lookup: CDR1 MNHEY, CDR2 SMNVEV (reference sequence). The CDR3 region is CASSLSNRDNSNQPQHF. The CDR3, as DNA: TGTGCCAGCAGTTTATCGAACAGGGACAATAGCAATCAGCCCCAGCATTTT.

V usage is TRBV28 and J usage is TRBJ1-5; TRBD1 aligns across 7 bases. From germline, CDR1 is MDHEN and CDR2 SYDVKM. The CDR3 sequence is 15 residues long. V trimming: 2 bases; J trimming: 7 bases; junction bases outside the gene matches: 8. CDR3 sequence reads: CASSLRQGVGQPQHF. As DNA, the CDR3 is TGTGCCAGCAGTTTAAGGCAGGGGGTCGGCCAGCCCCAGCATTTT.

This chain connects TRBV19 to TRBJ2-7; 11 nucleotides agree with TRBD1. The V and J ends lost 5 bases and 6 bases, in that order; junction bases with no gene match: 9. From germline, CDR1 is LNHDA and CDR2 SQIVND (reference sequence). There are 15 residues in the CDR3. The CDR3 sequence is CASSSTRGTGGEQYF. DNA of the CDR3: TGTGCCAGTAGTTCTACCCGCGGGACAGGGGGCGAGCAGTACTTC.

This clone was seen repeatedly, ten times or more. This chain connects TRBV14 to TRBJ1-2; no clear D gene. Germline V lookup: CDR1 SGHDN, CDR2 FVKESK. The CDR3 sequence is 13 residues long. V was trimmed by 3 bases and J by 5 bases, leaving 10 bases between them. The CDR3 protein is CASSQAVVYGYTF. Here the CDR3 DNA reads TGTGCCAGCAGCCAGGCGGTGGTGTATGGCTACACCTTC.

Here the CDR3 reads CASGFGLAGVETQYF. CDR3 nucleotides: TGTGCTAGTGGTTTTGGACTAGCGGGGGTAGAGACCCAGTACTTC. The chain has TRBV12-5 and TRBJ2-5, with TRBD2 matching 13 bases. The CDR3 sequence is 15 residues long. V was pared by 3 bases and J by 4 bases, with 2 bases of the junction left unmatched. The germline gives CDR1 LGHNT, CDR2 FRNRAP.

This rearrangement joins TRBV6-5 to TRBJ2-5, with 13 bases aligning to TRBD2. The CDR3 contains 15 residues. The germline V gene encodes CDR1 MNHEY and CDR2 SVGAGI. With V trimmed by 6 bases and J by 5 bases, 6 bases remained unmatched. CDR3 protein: CASRPGLAGPETQYF. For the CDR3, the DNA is TGTGCCAGCAGACCGGGACTAGCGGGACCGGAGACCCAGTACTTC.

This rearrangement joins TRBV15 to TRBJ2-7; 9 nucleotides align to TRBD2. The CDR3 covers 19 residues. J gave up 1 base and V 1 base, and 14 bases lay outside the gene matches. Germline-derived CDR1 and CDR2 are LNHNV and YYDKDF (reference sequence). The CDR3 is CATSRVGLAGAAHSYEQYF. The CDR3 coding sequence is TGTGCCACCAGCAGAGTCGGGTTAGCGGGGGCCGCCCATTCCTACGAGCAGTACTTC. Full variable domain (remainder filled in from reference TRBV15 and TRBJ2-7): DAMVIQNPRYQVTQFGKPVTLSCSQTLNHNVMYWYQQKSSQAPKLLFHYYDKDFNNEADTPDNFQSRRPNTSFCFLDIRSPGLGDTAMYLCATSRVGLAGAAHSYEQYFGPGTRLTVT.